This entry is about one TCR beta chain. Its antigen is unknown. This sample was included in a study of Tregs in tolerant kidney transplant recipients. Study in general: Related graft donors supplied nonmyeloablative bone marrow transplants, and mixed chimerism was transient. Overall study results and limits: Few patients were studied, so findings need validation in larger groups. For some patients, primers changed over time, blocking nucleotide-level comparison.

Generated by immunoSEQ multiplex PCR, the TCRdb table keeps only in-frame clones and is missing some. The sample comprises 110,000 or so clones, around 89% of which are singletons, and nearly 0.35% rests with the top ten. Unstimulated Tregs (CD4+CD25+CD127-) and CD4+CD25- non-Tregs were sorted from PBMCs. The sample was CD4+ T cells from blood, taken before the transplant. The TCR was taken from a human donor who received a combined kidney and bone marrow transplant.

CDR3: CASSGAGQANEKLFF. The CDR3 DNA reads as TGCGCCAGCAGCGGGGCGGGACAGGCAAATGAAAAACTGTTTTTT. J is TRBJ1-4 and V is TRBV5-1, with 8 bases aligning to TRBD1. The germline V gene has CDR1 SGHRS and CDR2 YFSETQ. Unmatched junction bases numbered 7, after V lost 4 bases and J lost 5 bases. The CDR3 extends over 15 amino acids.